These 8 T cell receptor beta chains originate from one sample sequenced in a study of a mutant IDH1 vaccine in newly diagnosed glioma. These receptors lack a known antigen. Assay: immunoSEQ multiplex PCR; the TCRdb copy retains only in-frame clones and omits some. The table records just over 65,000 clones, 84% of them present only once. This sample's time point: week 35, safety follow-up. Vaccination comprised doses that each held 300 ug of mutant IDH1 20-mer peptide, plus topical imiquimod. This specimen was PBMCs, taken from a glioma patient whose treatment included an IDH1 peptide vaccine. These receptors were taken from a man between 18 and 29 years old with glioma.

The CDR3: CASGFRGYTF. The CDR3 coding sequence is TGTGCTAGTGGTTTTAGGGGCTACACCTTC. The chain is built from TRBV12-5 and TRBJ1-2; D call uncertain. V was cut by 3 bases and J by 8 bases, with 4 bases left in between. The CDR3 is 10 residues long. From germline, CDR1 is LGHNT and CDR2 FRNRAP.

The chain employs TRBV7-9 and TRBJ2-1, with D perhaps given as TRBD1 or TRBD2 (5 bases each). Trimming cost V 5 bases and J 4 bases, with 18 bases left between them. The germline V gene has CDR1 SEHNR and CDR2 FQNEAQ (reference sequence). The CDR3 contains 16 residues. The CDR3 region has the DNA TGTGCCAGCAGCCTTACGAGGGGCCCTAGTTACAATGAGCAGTTCTTC. Translating gives CASSLTRGPSYNEQFF.

The chain couples TRBV19 to TRBJ2-6; perhaps TRBD2 as D (6 bases). V was shortened by 4 bases and J by 0 bases, with 16 bases between the two germline ends. Per germline, CDR1 LNHDA and CDR2 SQIVND (reference sequence). There are 18 residues in the CDR3. The CDR3 DNA sequence: TGTGCCAGTAGTACCCTTCGTGGGGGGACCTCTGGGGCCAACGTCCTGACTTTC. It yields the protein CASSTLRGGTSGANVLTF.

The chain is built from TRBV9 and TRBJ2-1; 8 bases line up with TRBD2. CDR1 is SGDLS and CDR2 is YYNGEE in the germline V gene. The length of the CDR3 is 13 residues. Trimming at V came to 4 bases and at J to 7 bases, leaving 4 bases not matched to a gene. Here the CDR3 DNA reads TGTGCCAGCAGCCTCGGGGGGGCAAATGAGCAGTTCTTC. Its protein product is CASSLGGANEQFF.

The chain recombines TRBV7-9 with TRBJ1-2; a weak D match, TRBD1 (5 bases). The CDR3 runs 15 residues. Germline V gives CDR1 SEHNR, CDR2 FQNEAQ (reference sequence). V was pared by 1 base and J by 8 bases, with 17 bases between. The CDR3 DNA sequence: TGTGCCAGCAGCTTAGTAAAGGCAGGGATCGTGGGCTACACCTTC. Translating it yields CASSLVKAGIVGYTF. Based on the CDR3 plus reference TRBV7-9 and TRBJ1-2, the full variable domain is DTGVSQNPRHKITKRGQNVTFRCDPISEHNRLYWYRQTLGQGPEFLTYFQNEAQLEKSRLLSDRFSAERPKGSFSTLEIQRTEQGDSAMYLCASSLVKAGIVGYTFGSGTRLTVV.

V usage is TRBV7-2 and J usage is TRBJ1-6; D may be TRBD1 (6 bases). CDR3 length: 16 amino acids. The V gene's germline CDR1 is SGHTA and CDR2 FQGNSA. V lost 2 bases and J 6 bases, leaving 14 bases between the germline ends. DNA of the CDR3: TGTGCCAGCAGCTTAACGGGGGGCTCAATTAATTCACCCCTCCACTTT. It yields the protein CASSLTGGSINSPLHF.

As for this clone: In the same sample, other DNA sequences code for this CDR3. The rearrangement joins TRBV29-1 to TRBJ2-3; D is unclear. Germline loops: CDR1 SQVTM, CDR2 ANQGSEA. The V end was cut by 7 bases, the J end by 6 bases, with 11 bases between. The CDR3 has 11 amino acids. The CDR3 DNA reads as TGCAGCGGCTTTTGGCGCGATACGCAGTATTTT. Translation: CSGFWRDTQYF.

This clone was observed once. The rearrangement joins TRBV7-9 to TRBJ2-1; TRBD1 aligns across 8 bases. CDR1 and CDR2 (germline): SEHNR, FQNEAQ (reference sequence). The V gene end was trimmed by 5 bases and the J gene end by 2 bases; junction bases not matched to a gene: 5. The CDR3 covers 15 residues. CDR3 protein: CASSRTGPTYNEQFF. The CDR3 bases are TGTGCCAGCAGCCGGACAGGGCCAACCTACAATGAGCAGTTCTTC.